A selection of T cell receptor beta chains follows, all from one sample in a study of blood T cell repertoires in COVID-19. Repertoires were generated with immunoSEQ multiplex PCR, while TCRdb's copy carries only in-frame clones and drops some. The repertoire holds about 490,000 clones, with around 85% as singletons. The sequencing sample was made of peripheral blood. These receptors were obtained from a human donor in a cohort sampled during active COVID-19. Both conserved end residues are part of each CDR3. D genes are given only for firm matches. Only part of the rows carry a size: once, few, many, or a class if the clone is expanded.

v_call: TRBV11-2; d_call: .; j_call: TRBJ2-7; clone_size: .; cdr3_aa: CASSLANEQYF; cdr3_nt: TGTGCCAGCAGCTTAGCCAACGAGCAGTACTTC
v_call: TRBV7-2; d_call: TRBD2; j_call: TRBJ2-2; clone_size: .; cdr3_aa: CASSARGGGYGELFF; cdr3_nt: TGTGCCAGCAGCGCGAGGGGCGGGGGTTACGGGGAGCTGTTTTTT
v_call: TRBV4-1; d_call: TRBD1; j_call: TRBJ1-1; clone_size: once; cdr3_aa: CASSQPGQGNTEAFF; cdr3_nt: TGCGCCAGCAGCCAGCCGGGACAGGGAAACACTGAAGCTTTCTTT
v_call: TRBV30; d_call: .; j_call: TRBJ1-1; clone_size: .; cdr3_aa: CAWSVNYGGSNTEAFF; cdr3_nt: TGTGCCTGGAGTGTAAACTACGGGGGGAGTAACACTGAAGCTTTCTTT
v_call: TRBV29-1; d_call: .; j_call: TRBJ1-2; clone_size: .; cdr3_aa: CSVEKYGPEGYGYTF; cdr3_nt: TGCAGCGTTGAGAAGTACGGGCCGGAGGGCTATGGCTACACCTTC
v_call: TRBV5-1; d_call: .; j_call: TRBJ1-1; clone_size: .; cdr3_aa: CASSREGRSNTEAFF; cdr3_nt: TGCGCCAGCAGCCGAGAAGGGAGATCGAACACTGAAGCTTTCTTT
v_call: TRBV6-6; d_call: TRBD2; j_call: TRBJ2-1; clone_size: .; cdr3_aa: CASTSRLASLTSEQFF; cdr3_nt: TGTGCCAGCACCTCACGACTAGCCTCACTGACGTCTGAGCAGTTCTTC
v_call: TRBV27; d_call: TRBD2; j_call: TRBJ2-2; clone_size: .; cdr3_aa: CASSLGANPGGGELFF; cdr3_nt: TGTGCCAGCAGTTTAGGAGCCAACCCGGGGGGCGGGGAGCTGTTTTTT
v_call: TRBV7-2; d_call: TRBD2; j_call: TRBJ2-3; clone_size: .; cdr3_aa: CASSPRLAGGHGDTQYF; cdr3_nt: TGTGCCAGCAGCCCAAGACTAGCGGGAGGGCATGGAGATACGCAGTATTTT
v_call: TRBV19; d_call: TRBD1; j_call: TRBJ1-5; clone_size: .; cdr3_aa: CASSITRGSNQPQHF; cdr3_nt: TGTGCCAGTAGTATAACCAGGGGGAGCAATCAGCCCCAGCATTTT
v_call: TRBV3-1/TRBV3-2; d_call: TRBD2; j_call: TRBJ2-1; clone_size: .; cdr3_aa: CASGLAGESGQFF; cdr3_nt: TGTGCCAGCGGGCTAGCGGGAGAGAGTGGGCAGTTCTTC
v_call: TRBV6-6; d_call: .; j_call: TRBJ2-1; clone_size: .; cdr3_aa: CASSRQARSVVGINEQFF; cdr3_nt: TGTGCCAGCAGTCGACAGGCCCGCTCGGTGGTGGGCATCAATGAGCAGTTCTTC
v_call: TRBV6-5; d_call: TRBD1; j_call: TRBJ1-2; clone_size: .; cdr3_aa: CASKAGGADYGYTF; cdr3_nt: TGTGCCAGCAAGGCAGGGGGCGCTGACTATGGCTACACCTTC
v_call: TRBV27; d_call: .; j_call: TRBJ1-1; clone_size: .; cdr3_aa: CASSLRQNTEAFF; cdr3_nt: TGTGCCAGCAGTTTAAGACAGAACACTGAAGCTTTCTTT
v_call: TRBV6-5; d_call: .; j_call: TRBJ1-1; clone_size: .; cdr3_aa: CASSSRRTEAFF; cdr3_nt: TGTGCCAGCAGTTCGAGGCGGACTGAAGCTTTCTTT
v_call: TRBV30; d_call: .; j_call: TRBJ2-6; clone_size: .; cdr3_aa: CAWSLGGANVLTF; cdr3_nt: TGTGCCTGGAGTCTAGGTGGGGCCAACGTCCTGACTTTC
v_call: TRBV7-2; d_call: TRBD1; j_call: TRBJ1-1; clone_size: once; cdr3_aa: CASNRDREAFF; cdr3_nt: TGTGCCAGCAACCGGGACAGGGAGGCTTTCTTT
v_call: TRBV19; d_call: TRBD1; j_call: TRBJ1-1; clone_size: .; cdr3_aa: CASSRRQGGNTEAFF; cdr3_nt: TGTGCCAGTAGTCGACGACAGGGCGGAAACACTGAAGCTTTCTTT
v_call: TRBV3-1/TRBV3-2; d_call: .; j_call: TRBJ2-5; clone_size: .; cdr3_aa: CASSQRWETQYF; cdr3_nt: TGTGCCAGCAGCCAACGGTGGGAGACCCAGTACTTC
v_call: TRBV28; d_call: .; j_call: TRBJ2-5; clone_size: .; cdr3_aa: CASSPRTIQETQYF; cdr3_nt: TGTGCCAGCAGTCCCCGGACAATCCAAGAGACCCAGTACTTC
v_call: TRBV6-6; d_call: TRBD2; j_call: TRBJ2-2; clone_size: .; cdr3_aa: CASSRLAEVNTGELFF; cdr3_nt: TGTGCCAGCAGTCGACTAGCGGAGGTTAACACCGGGGAGCTGTTTTTT
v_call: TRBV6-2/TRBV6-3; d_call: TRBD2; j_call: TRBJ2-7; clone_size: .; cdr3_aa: CASSGLAGSSYEQYF; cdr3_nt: TGTGCCAGCAGTGGACTAGCGGGAAGCTCCTACGAGCAGTACTTC
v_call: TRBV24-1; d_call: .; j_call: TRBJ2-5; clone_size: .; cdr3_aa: CATSDSGAGFETQYF; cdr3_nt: TGTGCCACCAGTGATTCTGGGGCAGGGTTCGAGACCCAGTACTTC